The clone carrying this T cell receptor beta chain was seen repeatedly, ten times or more. Its specificity is unknown. The entry originates in a study of T cells in Graves' hyperthyroidism and ophthalmopathy. Study-wide findings and caveats: Using 13 V-J features, a model discriminated ophthalmopathy from stable hyperthyroidism. The model's output predicted ophthalmopathy at a median of 6.5 months prior to onset. In the blood, most expanded thyroid clonotypes above 0.001 appeared as well.

The CDR3 runs 15 residues. The V end was cut by 11 bases, the J end by 8 bases, with 25 bases between. The V gene's germline CDR1 is ENHRY and CDR2 SYGVKD. The investigators amplified TCR beta CDR3 regions from RNA transcripts. HTBI primers were used for first-round RT-PCR of the TCR CDR3. TCRdb independently ran MiXCR on the multiplex PCR reads; one entry per CDR3 protein. The table lists hundreds of thousands of distinct CDR3 sequences, about 15% of them singletons, with 3.5% to 4.5% in the top ten. This chain connects TRBV10-3 to TRBJ2-1, with D perhaps matching TRBD1 or TRBD2 (7 bases each). Material: blood. This receptor was taken from a woman between 40 and 50 years old with Graves' ophthalmopathy. CDR3 DNA sequence: TGTGCCTCAGGGGGAGCGGGGACTATCTGGGATGAGCAGTTCTTC. It codes for CASGGAGTIWDEQFF.